This TCR beta chain was documented in a study of Ad26.COV2.S vaccination and SARS-CoV-2 variants. The treatment: roughly 20 received Ad26.COV2.S at low or high dose, single or two shots; several received placebo; per-sample allocation not given. Day 63 after the first injection of vaccine or placebo was the sampling time. The sample came from a Boston adult aged 18-55 years. Overall study results and limits: Analytic work on TCR breadth and depth might have understated the full extent of total T cell responses. Comparable non-spike TCR breadth was observed in vaccine and placebo recipients.

Measured with immunoSEQ multiplex PCR; TCRdb has only the in-frame clones, and not every one. Of about 420,000 clones in the sample, 85% to 90% were seen once. In the case of this clone: Its antigen is as yet unknown.

V gave up 1 base and J gave up 0 bases, with 12 bases separating them. The CDR3 is made up of 16 amino acids. In germline, CDR1 is SEHNR, CDR2 FQNEAQ (reference sequence). The TCR comes from a person aged 18-65 years who received the Ad26.COV2.S COVID-19 vaccine or a placebo. This chain links TRBV7-9 with TRBJ1-1, with D unclear. Sequencing was performed on peripheral blood, taken in a trial of Ad26.COV2.S vaccine versus placebo. CDR3 sequence reads: CASSLEGFSLNTEAFF. CDR3 nucleotide sequence: TGTGCCAGCAGCTTAGAAGGATTTTCATTGAACACTGAAGCTTTCTTT.